The rows below give T cell receptor beta chains drawn from one sample of a study of a mutant IDH1 vaccine in newly diagnosed glioma. The antigens of these receptors remain unknown. The table came from immunoSEQ multiplex PCR; TCRdb's copy has only in-frame clones and leaves some out. The data contain tens of thousands of clones, approximately 88% of them singletons. The starting material was PBMCs, obtained from a glioma patient whose treatment included an IDH1 peptide vaccine. The receptors here all came from a young man with glioma. The CDR3 runs from the conserved cysteine through the conserved F or W. Each record gives: V gene, J gene, CDR3 protein.

v_call: TRBV7-2; j_call: TRBJ1-3; cdr3_aa: CASSLSFGGNTIYF
v_call: TRBV9; j_call: TRBJ1-1; cdr3_aa: CASSLGWKNTEAFF
v_call: TRBV9; j_call: TRBJ2-1; cdr3_aa: CASSVAGGQYNEQFF
v_call: TRBV5-4; j_call: TRBJ1-2; cdr3_aa: CASSQGGYGYTF
v_call: TRBV6-5; j_call: TRBJ2-7; cdr3_aa: CASSPLAGGRYEQYF
v_call: TRBV30; j_call: TRBJ2-1; cdr3_aa: CAWSVGSPNEQFF
v_call: TRBV9; j_call: TRBJ1-1; cdr3_aa: CASSVQGADTEAFF
v_call: TRBV19; j_call: TRBJ2-3; cdr3_aa: CASSIDSYTDTQYF
v_call: TRBV7-9; j_call: TRBJ1-4; cdr3_aa: CASRPGTGLVGEKLFF
v_call: TRBV4-3; j_call: TRBJ2-7; cdr3_aa: CASSQEQGDRAYEQYF
v_call: TRBV6-5; j_call: TRBJ2-1; cdr3_aa: CASSYSRHEQFF
v_call: TRBV5-1; j_call: TRBJ1-2; cdr3_aa: CASSPLLLEGHGYTF
v_call: TRBV19; j_call: TRBJ2-7; cdr3_aa: CASSIGGRRNYEQYF
v_call: TRBV7-9; j_call: TRBJ1-2; cdr3_aa: CATRSGGPYGYTF
v_call: TRBV7-3; j_call: TRBJ2-5; cdr3_aa: CASSFGVGGQETQYF
v_call: TRBV7-2; j_call: TRBJ1-5; cdr3_aa: CASSSSGGYQPQHF
v_call: TRBV6-6; j_call: TRBJ2-7; cdr3_aa: CATKREGTYEQYF
v_call: TRBV9; j_call: TRBJ1-2; cdr3_aa: CASTQGANYGYTF
v_call: TRBV30; j_call: TRBJ1-1; cdr3_aa: CAWNKQGGITEAFF
v_call: TRBV27; j_call: TRBJ1-4; cdr3_aa: CASSLRGPVEKLFF
v_call: TRBV5-8; j_call: TRBJ1-2; cdr3_aa: CASSGTGKDYGYTF
v_call: TRBV6-1; j_call: TRBJ1-2; cdr3_aa: CASSAGTSYGYTF
v_call: TRBV5-3; j_call: TRBJ1-5; cdr3_aa: CARSSWTGRSNQPQHF
v_call: TRBV6-6; j_call: TRBJ1-1; cdr3_aa: CASSYEVAFWDTEAFF
v_call: TRBV27; j_call: TRBJ2-7; cdr3_aa: CASSLTPPGYSYEQYF
v_call: TRBV5-6; j_call: TRBJ1-1; cdr3_aa: CASSGGGRGTEAFF
v_call: TRBV4-1; j_call: TRBJ2-2; cdr3_aa: CASSQRDGFNTGELFF
v_call: TRBV19; j_call: TRBJ1-3; cdr3_aa: CASSDRGYENTIYF
v_call: TRBV19; j_call: TRBJ2-3; cdr3_aa: CASSIAAPGRKSTDTQYF
v_call: TRBV11-2; j_call: TRBJ1-1; cdr3_aa: CASSLRYRREGTEAFF
v_call: TRBV2; j_call: TRBJ2-7; cdr3_aa: CASTHGQGKAYEQYF